The 8 T cell receptor beta chains below were found in one sample sequenced in a study of T cell responses to AZD1222 COVID-19 vaccine. Using immunoSEQ multiplex PCR, the repertoire was profiled, and TCRdb retains in-frame clones only, with some absent. The sample has roughly 100,000 clones, about 85% seen once; the top ten hold less than 3.5%. The sample was peripheral blood, taken on day 0 of AZD1222 vaccination. Every receptor here comes from an adult in good health.

This clone was seen more than once but under ten times. The chain employs TRBV11-3 and TRBJ2-2; 9 bases line up with TRBD1. Trimming took 5 bases from V and 0 from J; bases not matched to a gene: 16. CDR1 and CDR2 from the germline V gene are SGHNT and YENEEA. The CDR3 has 20 amino acids. CDR3 in DNA: TGTGCCAGCAGCGGTTCCGGGACAGGGTTTTTGGGGCCGAACACCGGGGAGCTGTTTTTT. Translation: CASSGSGTGFLGPNTGELFF. Filled out from reference TRBV11-3 and TRBJ2-2, the complete variable domain reads EAGVVQSPRYKIIEKKQPVAFWCNPISGHNTLYWYLQNLGQGPELLIRYENEEAVDDSQLPKDRFSAERLKGVDSTLKIQPAELGDSAVYLCASSGSGTGFLGPNTGELFFGEGSRLTVL.

This chain connects TRBV7-2 to TRBJ2-1; TRBD1 or TRBD2 may be the D gene (5 bases each). This CDR3 is built from 15 residues. CDR1 SGHTA and CDR2 FQGNSA come from the germline V gene. V dropped 5 bases and J dropped 8 bases, with 19 bases sitting between them. The CDR3 nucleotides read TGTGCCAGCAGCCCCTCGGGGCCCGCGAATCATGAGCAGTTCTTC. Translated: CASSPSGPANHEQFF.

The chain's CDR3 is CASSPGDYGYTF. The CDR3 bases are TGTGCCAGCAGCCCAGGGGACTATGGCTACACCTTC. This chain joins TRBV11-3 and TRBJ1-2, with D possibly matching TRBD1 (6 bases). The V gene lost 5 bases and the J gene lost 3 bases, with 7 bases spanning the gap. The germline V gene has CDR1 SGHNT and CDR2 YENEEA. The CDR3 contains 12 residues.

V usage is TRBV7-2 and J usage is TRBJ2-7; 8 bases line up with TRBD2. The CDR3 is 15 residues long. V shed 5 bases and J 5 bases; nucleotides not matched to a gene: 11. Germline CDR1 reads SGHTA; CDR2 reads FQGNSA. The chain's CDR3 is CASSEKASGSHEQYF. The DNA for the CDR3 is TGTGCCAGCAGCGAAAAGGCTAGCGGGTCACACGAGCAGTACTTC. The variable domain in full, completed from reference TRBV7-2 and TRBJ2-7, reads GAGVSQSPSNKVTEKGKDVELRCDPISGHTALYWYRQSLGQGLEFLIYFQGNSAPDKSGLPSDRFSAERTGGSVSTLTIQRTQQEDSAVYLCASSEKASGSHEQYFGPGTRLTVT.

V is TRBV11-3 and J is TRBJ1-1; D is ambiguous. The length of the CDR3 is 11 residues. Germline lookup yields CDR1 SGHNT and CDR2 YENEEA. Trimming shortened V by 5 bases and J by 6 bases, and 7 bases separated the two germline ends. CDR3 coding DNA: TGTGCCAGCAGCCTGGAGTCTGAAGCTTTCTTT. Protein: CASSLESEAFF.

The chain employs TRBV13 and TRBJ1-1; D is possibly TRBD1 (5 bases). Trimming left V 6 bases short and J 3 bases short, with 11 bases between. The V gene's germline CDR1 is PRHDT and CDR2 FYEKMQ (reference sequence). The CDR3 is made up of 13 amino acids. In DNA form, the CDR3 reads TGTGCCAGCAGGAAATTGACAGACACTGAAGCTTTCTTT. It encodes CASRKLTDTEAFF. Filled out from reference TRBV13 and TRBJ1-1, the complete variable domain reads AAGVIQSPRHLIKEKRETATLKCYPIPRHDTVYWYQQGPGQDPQFLISFYEKMQSDKGSIPDRFSAQQFSDYHSELNMSSLELGDSALYFCASRKLTDTEAFFGQGTRLTVV.

The chain joins TRBV28 to TRBJ2-7; 10 nucleotides align to TRBD2. The CDR3 spans 16 residues. Germline trimming cut 5 bases from V and 3 bases from J; bases unmatched to any gene: 10. Per the germline V gene, CDR1 is MDHEN and CDR2 is SYDVKM. CDR3 region: CASSGLTSGPLYEQYV. CDR3 nucleotides: TGTGCCAGCAGTGGCTTGACTAGCGGGCCCCTCTACGAGCAGTACGTC.

This clone has just one count. The chain is built from TRBV13 and TRBJ2-1; 8 bases map to TRBD2. CDR3 length: 15 residues. In germline, CDR1 is PRHDT, CDR2 FYEKMQ (reference sequence). With 1 base clipped from V and 6 bases from J, the junction kept 5 bases outside the gene matches. This chain's CDR3 is CASSLAGGARNEQFF. The CDR3 DNA follows: TGTGCCAGCAGCTTAGCGGGGGGGGCCCGCAATGAGCAGTTCTTC.